One sample yielded the 9 T cell receptor beta chains listed below, sequenced in a study of control samples from healthy donors and cancer patients. Some clones are missing from TCRdb's copy, which holds only in-frame ones; the method was immunoSEQ multiplex PCR. The sample holds 150,000 to 200,000 clones, just under 95% seen once. Sequenced input: blood. The receptor set was obtained from a man between 18 and 29 years old in good health.

The chain employs TRBV19 and TRBJ2-3; 10 positions agree with TRBD1. There are 17 residues in the CDR3. V was clipped by 5 bases and J by 1 base; unmatched bases: 9. CDR1 is LNHDA, CDR2 SQIVND, per germline (reference sequence). CDR3 sequence (DNA): TGTGCCAGTAGTGATCATTCCGGGACAGGGGGCACAGATACGCAGTATTTT. This codes for CASSDHSGTGGTDTQYF.

The chain recombines TRBV5-1 with TRBJ1-1; D remains unclear. Germline V gives CDR1 SGHRS, CDR2 YFSETQ. The CDR3 length is 13 residues. V lost 0 bases to trimming and J lost 3 bases, with 6 bases between them. The DNA of the CDR3 is TGCGCCAGCAGCTTGGAGCAGGACACTGAAGCTTTCTTT. Its translation: CASSLEQDTEAFF.

The gene calls are TRBV5-1 and TRBJ2-7; D gene ambiguous. Germline CDR1 SGHRS, CDR2 YFSETQ. This CDR3 region has 13 residues. The germline V and J ends were trimmed by 3 bases and 1 base, with 8 bases remaining between them. CDR3: CASSSRPSYEQYF. The CDR3 DNA reads as TGCGCCAGCAGCTCTCGGCCGTCCTACGAGCAGTACTTC. The whole variable domain, remainder taken from reference TRBV5-1 and TRBJ2-7, is KAGVTQTPRYLIKTRGQQVTLSCSPISGHRSVSWYQQTPGQGLQFLFEYFSETQRNKGNFPGRFSGRQFSNSRSEMNVSTLELGDSALYLCASSSRPSYEQYFGPGTRLTVT.

The chain has TRBV28 and TRBJ2-6; possibly TRBD1 for D (6 bases). There are 15 residues in the CDR3. Trimming cost V 4 bases and J 7 bases, with 14 bases left between them. Germline V gives CDR1 MDHEN, CDR2 SYDVKM. Here the CDR3 DNA reads TGTGCCAGCAGTTCGTGGGACAAGTCCGCCAACGTCCTGACTTTC. Its protein is CASSSWDKSANVLTF.

On this clone itself: This CDR3 is also generated by other DNA sequences in the sample. V and J are TRBV4-1 and TRBJ2-1; D call uncertain. Trimming cost V 1 base and J 7 bases, with 2 bases left between them. Germline CDR1 and CDR2: MGHRA and YSYEKL. The CDR3 runs to 11 residues. CDR3 nucleotides: TGCGCCAGCAGCCAAGTTAATGAGCAGTTCTTC. Protein sequence: CASSQVNEQFF.

This chain links TRBV7-3 with TRBJ2-2, with a weak D call TRBD1 (6 bases). Germline V gives CDR1 SGHTA, CDR2 FQGTGA. The CDR3 covers 14 residues. V lost 2 bases and J lost 8, with 12 bases in between. The CDR3 DNA reads as TGTGCCAGCAGCTTAGGGCAGGGGAGAGGGGAGCTGTTTTTT. Translation: CASSLGQGRGELFF. The full variable domain, with the rest looked up from reference TRBV7-3 and TRBJ2-2, is GAGVSQTPSNKVTEKGKYVELRCDPISGHTALYWYRQSLGQGPEFLIYFQGTGAADDSGLPNDRFFAVRPEGSVSTLKIQRTERGDSAVYLCASSLGQGRGELFFGEGSRLTVL.

In its sample, this clone was seen many times. The J gene is TRBJ1-2, the V gene TRBV30; 7 nucleotides agree with TRBD1. The CDR3 extends over 15 amino acids. Trimming took 5 bases from V and 5 from J; bases not matched to a gene: 14. Per germline, CDR1 GTSNPN and CDR2 SVGIG (reference sequence). CDR3 in DNA: TGTGCCTGGGGCATGAACGGACAGGTGCTTTATGGCTACACCTTC. This translates into CAWGMNGQVLYGYTF.

This chain joins TRBV6-5 and TRBJ1-3, with 9 bases fitting TRBD1. Trimming cost V 7 bases and J 4 bases; bases outside gene matches: 5. CDR1 MNHEY and CDR2 SVGAGI come from the germline V gene. The CDR3 has 14 residues. The CDR3 coding sequence is TGTGCCAGCACCCGACAGGGGGACGGAAACACCATATATTTT. It yields the protein CASTRQGDGNTIYF.

This sequence joins TRBV12-3 or TRBV12-4 and TRBJ2-5, with D possibly TRBD1 on 5 matching bases. The CDR3 is made up of 13 amino acids. Trimming stripped 5 bases from V and 2 bases from J, with 9 bases between. The CDR3 DNA sequence: TGTGCCAGCAGTCAAGACAGACAAGAGACCCAGTACTTC. It specifies CASSQDRQETQYF.